These 9 T cell receptor beta chains share one sample of origin, sequenced in a study of blood T cell repertoires in COVID-19. Method: immunoSEQ multiplex PCR; TCRdb's copy keeps in-frame clones and lacks some. The sample holds approximately 50,000 clones; roughly 85% are singletons and the top ten take around an eighth. Sample: peripheral blood. Receptors originate from a human donor in a cohort sampled during active COVID-19.

The gene calls are TRBV9 and TRBJ2-3; possibly TRBD1 for D (5 bases). Germline V gene data show CDR1 as SGDLS and CDR2 as YYNGEE. The V gene lost 2 bases and the J gene lost 3 bases, with 7 bases spanning the gap. The CDR3 runs 13 residues. CDR3 residues: CASSVQGTDTQYF. The CDR3 DNA is TGTGCCAGCAGCGTCCAGGGAACAGATACGCAGTATTTT.

The rearrangement joins TRBV5-1 to TRBJ2-3; 8 bases map to TRBD1. CDR1 and CDR2 from the germline V gene are SGHRS and YFSETQ. The J segment lost 5 bases and the V segment lost 5 bases, leaving 13 bases of the junction unmatched. The CDR3 is 16 residues long. Here the CDR3 reads CASRARPGQEEDTQYF. In DNA form, the CDR3 reads TGCGCCAGCAGGGCAAGACCGGGACAGGAGGAAGATACGCAGTATTTT. The full variable domain, in which reference TRBV5-1 and TRBJ2-3 provide the parts outside the CDR3, is KAGVTQTPRYLIKTRGQQVTLSCSPISGHRSVSWYQQTPGQGLQFLFEYFSETQRNKGNFPGRFSGRQFSNSRSEMNVSTLELGDSALYLCASRARPGQEEDTQYFGPGTRLTVL.

The V and J genes are TRBV20-1 and TRBJ2-1; the D gene is possibly TRBD2 (6 bases). This CDR3 is built from 14 residues. The V gene lost 3 bases and the J gene lost 4 bases, with 13 bases spanning the gap. CDR1 DFQATT and CDR2 SNEGSKA come from the germline V gene (reference sequence). Here the CDR3 reads CSASPAGIYNEQFF. In DNA, the CDR3 is TGCAGTGCTAGTCCGGCGGGAATTTACAATGAGCAGTTCTTC.

The rearrangement uses TRBV6-5 and TRBJ2-5, with 8 bases aligning to TRBD2. The CDR3 is 15 amino acids. Trimming removed 2 bases from V and 0 bases from J; junction bases left unmatched: 2. Germline CDR1 and CDR2: MNHEY and SVGAGI. In DNA, the CDR3 is TGTGCCAGCAGTTACAGGCGGGGGGACCAAGAGACCCAGTACTTC. Translation: CASSYRRGDQETQYF.

V is TRBV7-2 and J is TRBJ1-2; tentative D call: TRBD1 (5 bases). With 5 bases removed from V and 4 bases from J, the gap between germline ends came to 11 bases. CDR3 length: 13 residues. Germline V gene sequence: CDR1 SGHTA, CDR2 FQGNSA. The CDR3 region is CASSAGRLYGYTF. For the CDR3, the DNA is TGTGCCAGCAGCGCGGGACGGCTCTATGGCTACACCTTC.

The chain employs TRBV10-1 and TRBJ2-7; D might be TRBD1 (7 bases). Germline CDR1 reads WNHNN; CDR2 reads SYGVQD (reference sequence). The CDR3 is 13 residues long. V lost 5 bases and J 4 bases, leaving 12 bases between the germline ends. CDR3 loop: CASSSSGGYEQYF. In DNA, the CDR3 is TGCGCCAGCAGTTCCTCAGGGGGGTACGAGCAGTACTTC.

In this sample, this clone turned up a few times. The rearrangement links TRBV28 to TRBJ1-1, with D uncertain. The germline V gene has CDR1 MDHEN and CDR2 SYDVKM. Trimming cost V 6 bases and J 8 bases, with 16 bases left between them. The CDR3 sequence is 13 residues long. In nucleotides, the CDR3 is TGTGCCAGCAGCACTACACGGGTCGGCGAAGCTTTCTTT. It codes for CASSTTRVGEAFF.

The V gene is TRBV5-5, the J gene TRBJ1-1; D is uncertain. The V gene lost 4 bases and the J gene lost 3 bases, with 13 bases spanning the gap. The CDR3 runs 14 residues. CDR1 and CDR2 (germline): SGHKS, YYEKEE (reference sequence). The CDR3 here is CASSGRDRDTEAFF. The CDR3 DNA follows: TGTGCCAGCAGCGGGAGGGATAGGGACACTGAAGCTTTCTTT. The full variable domain, its missing parts supplied by reference TRBV5-5 and TRBJ1-1, is DAGVTQSPTHLIKTRGQQVTLRCSPISGHKSVSWYQQVLGQGPQFIFQYYEKEERGRGNFPDRFSARQFPNYSSELNVNALLLGDSALYLCASSGRDRDTEAFFGQGTRLTVV.

V gene TRBV30 combines with J gene TRBJ1-1, with D perhaps matching TRBD1 (5 bases). The germline gives CDR1 GTSNPN, CDR2 SVGIG (reference sequence). V was clipped by 3 bases and J by 3 bases, with 8 bases between them. The CDR3 is 12 residues long. The CDR3 bases are TGTGCCTGGAGGGGGGGGTACACTGAAGCTTTCTTT. Translating gives CAWRGGYTEAFF.